These 3 T cell receptor beta chains were all obtained from the same sample, sequenced in a study of cytomegalovirus exposure and HLA in healthy donors. The study ran its PCR with 60 Vbeta and 13 Jbeta primers. Only in-frame clones appear in the TCRdb table, and some are missing; sequencing was by immunoSEQ multiplex PCR. The top ten hold 3.4% of the sample, which has about 190,000 clones, over 65% seen once. The sample taken for sequencing was PBMCs. Every receptor here comes from a man aged 35 to 55 in good health and CMV-seropositive.

This clone was seen a single time. The V call is TRBV6-5, the J call TRBJ2-3; D not certain. The V gene lost 2 bases and the J gene lost 1 base, with 7 bases spanning the gap. This CDR3 contains 14 residues. The germline V gene has CDR1 MNHEY and CDR2 SVGAGI. CDR3 residues: CASSYGVRTDTQYF. CDR3 DNA sequence: TGTGCCAGCAGTTACGGAGTACGCACAGATACGCAGTATTTT.

This clone was detected only once. The V gene is TRBV19, the J gene TRBJ2-5; 12 bases match TRBD2. The CDR3 runs 14 residues. V lost 7 bases, J lost 2 bases, and 2 bases stayed unmatched. CDR1 is LNHDA and CDR2 is SQIVND in the germline V gene (reference sequence). This CDR3 is CASTTSGGQETQYF. CDR3 in DNA: TGTGCCAGTACGACTAGCGGGGGACAAGAGACCCAGTACTTC.

This chain links TRBV7-2 with TRBJ1-2, with D tentatively TRBD1 (6 bases). This CDR3 is 15 amino acids long. Germline assignment: CDR1 SGHTA and CDR2 FQGNSA. Trimming cost V 2 bases and J 8 bases, with 18 bases left between them. The CDR3 loop is CASSLKGRGLGGYTF. The CDR3 region has the DNA TGTGCCAGCAGCTTAAAGGGCAGGGGTTTGGGGGGCTACACCTTC.